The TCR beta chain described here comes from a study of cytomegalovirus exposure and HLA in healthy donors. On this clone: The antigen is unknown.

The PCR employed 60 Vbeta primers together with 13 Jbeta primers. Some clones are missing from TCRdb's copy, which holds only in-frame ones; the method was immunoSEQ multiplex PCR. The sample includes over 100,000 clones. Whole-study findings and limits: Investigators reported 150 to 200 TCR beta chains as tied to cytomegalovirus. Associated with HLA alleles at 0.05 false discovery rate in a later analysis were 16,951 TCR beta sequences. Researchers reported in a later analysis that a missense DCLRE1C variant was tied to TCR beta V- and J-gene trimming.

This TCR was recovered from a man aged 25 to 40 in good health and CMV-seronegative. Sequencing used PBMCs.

This CDR3 reads CASSLAVQGIPSSYNEQFF. The DNA of the CDR3 is TGCGCCAGCAGCTTGGCCGTCCAGGGAATACCGAGCTCCTACAATGAGCAGTTCTTC. The chain links TRBV5-1 to TRBJ2-1; TRBD1 might be the D (5 bases). The CDR3 spans 19 residues. Per the germline V gene, CDR1 is SGHRS and CDR2 is YFSETQ. With 0 bases removed from V and 0 bases from J, the gap between germline ends came to 19 bases.